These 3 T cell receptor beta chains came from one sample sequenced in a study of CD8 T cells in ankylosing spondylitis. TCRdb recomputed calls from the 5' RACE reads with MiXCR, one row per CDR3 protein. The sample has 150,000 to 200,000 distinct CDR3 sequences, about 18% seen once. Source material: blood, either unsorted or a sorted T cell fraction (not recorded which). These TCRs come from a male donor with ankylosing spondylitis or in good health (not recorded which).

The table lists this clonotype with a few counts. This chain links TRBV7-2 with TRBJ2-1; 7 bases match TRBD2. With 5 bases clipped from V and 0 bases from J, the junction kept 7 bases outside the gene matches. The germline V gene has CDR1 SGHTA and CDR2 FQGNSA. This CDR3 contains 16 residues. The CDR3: CASSPWGGSSYNEQFF. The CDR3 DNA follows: TGTGCCAGCAGCCCTTGGGGAGGGAGCTCCTACAATGAGCAGTTCTTC.

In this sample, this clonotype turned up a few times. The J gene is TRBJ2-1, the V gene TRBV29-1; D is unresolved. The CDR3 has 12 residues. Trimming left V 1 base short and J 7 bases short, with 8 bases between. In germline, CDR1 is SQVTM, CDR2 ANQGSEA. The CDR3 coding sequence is TGCAGCGTTGAAGGCAATTGGAATGAGCAGTTCTTC. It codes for CSVEGNWNEQFF.

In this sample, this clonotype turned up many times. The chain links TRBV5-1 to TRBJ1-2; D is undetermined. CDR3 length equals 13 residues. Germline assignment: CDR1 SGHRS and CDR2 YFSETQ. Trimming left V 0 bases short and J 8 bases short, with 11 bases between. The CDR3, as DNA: TGCGCCAGCAGCTTGGCCCCCTCTTCCGGCTACACCTTC. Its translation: CASSLAPSSGYTF.